The present T cell receptor (beta chain) was sequenced within a study of CD8 T cells in ankylosing spondylitis. CDR1 and CDR2 (germline): SGHVS, FQNEAQ. V lost 5 bases, J lost 9 bases, and 20 bases stayed unmatched. The CDR3 contains 18 residues. Study-wide findings and caveats: Several highly homologous variants formed a TCR beta motif that appeared characteristic of ankylosing spondylitis blood. Existing reports had already noted some motif variants in reactive arthritis synovial fluid and blood.

Comment on this clonotype: The antigen is not known.

Via MiXCR, TCRdb re-called the 5' RACE reads, giving one row per CDR3 protein. The top ten clones hold around 32% of a sample with a few hundred thousand distinct CDR3 sequences, about 18% of them seen once. The clonotype was recovered from a male donor with ankylosing spondylitis or in good health (not recorded which). The sequencing sample was made of blood, either unsorted or a sorted T cell fraction (not recorded which). This chain links TRBV7-8 with TRBJ2-1; 9 bases are a match to TRBD1. The DNA of the CDR3 is TGTGCCAGCAGCCTTCCGCTTAGGACAGGGGCCCTTTACCTTGAGCAGTTCTTC. Its protein is CASSLPLRTGALYLEQFF.